Reported below is one T cell receptor beta chain. Authors' processing steps: Using reference gene primer amplification, nucleated cell counts were estimated. Measured with immunoSEQ multiplex PCR; TCRdb has only the in-frame clones, and not every one. V, J and clone size derive from that table, while D and trimming were established from the DNA sequence. The sample includes 650,000 to 800,000 clones, 90% of them seen just once. Germline CDR1 MNHEY, CDR2 SMNVEV (reference sequence). V lost 4 bases, J lost 5 bases, and 6 bases stayed unmatched. The CDR3 is 15 residues long. This sample was included in a study of blood T cell repertoires in COVID-19. The overall study: Whether acute or convalescent, the COVID-19 samples came from the United States, Italy and Spain. The cDNA or gDNA used as material had been derived from T cells, B-cell-depleted T cells, or PBMCs.

The genes are TRBV27 and TRBJ2-2; 8 bases agree with TRBD1. The specimen sequenced was peripheral blood. This sequence was found in a woman aged 18-35 years with acute or convalescent COVID-19. In DNA form, the CDR3 reads TGTGCCAGCAGTTCTACGGACAGGGCGACCGGGGAGCTGTTTTTT. The encoded protein is CASSSTDRATGELFF.